This T cell receptor beta chain was identified during a study of blood T cell repertoires in COVID-19. The CDR3 totals 14 residues. J was trimmed by 8 bases and V by 4 bases; bases with no gene match: 9. Looked up from germline, CDR1 is MNHEY and CDR2 is SMNVEV (reference sequence). Repertoires were generated with immunoSEQ multiplex PCR, while TCRdb's copy carries only in-frame clones and drops some. The sample has about 68,000 clones; roughly 87% are singletons. This receptor was obtained from a woman between 50 and 59 years old with COVID-19, enrolled during active disease. V gene TRBV27 combines with J gene TRBJ1-2, with 8 bases lining up with TRBD1. Sequenced sample: peripheral blood. The CDR3 DNA is TGTGCCAGCAGTTCAGGGGGCTATATTGGAGGCTACACCTTC. It encodes CASSSGGYIGGYTF.